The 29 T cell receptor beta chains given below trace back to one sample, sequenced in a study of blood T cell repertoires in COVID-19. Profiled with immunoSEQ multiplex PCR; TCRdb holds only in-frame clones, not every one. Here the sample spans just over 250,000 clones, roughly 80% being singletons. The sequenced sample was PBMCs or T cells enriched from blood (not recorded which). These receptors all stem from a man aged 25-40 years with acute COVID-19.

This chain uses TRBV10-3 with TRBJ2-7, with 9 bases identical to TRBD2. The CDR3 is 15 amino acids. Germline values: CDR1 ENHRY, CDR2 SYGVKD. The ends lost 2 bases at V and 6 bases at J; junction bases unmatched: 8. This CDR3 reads CAISEQAAGGSEQYV. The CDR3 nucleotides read TGTGCCATCAGTGAGCAGGCAGCGGGAGGATCCGAGCAGTACGTC.

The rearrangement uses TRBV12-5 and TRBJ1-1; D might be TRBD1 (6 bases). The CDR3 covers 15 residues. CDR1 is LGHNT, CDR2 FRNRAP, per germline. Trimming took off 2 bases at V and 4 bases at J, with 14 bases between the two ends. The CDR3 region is CASGLPSRGGTEAFF. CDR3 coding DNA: TGTGCTAGTGGTTTGCCATCAAGAGGGGGCACTGAAGCTTTCTTT.

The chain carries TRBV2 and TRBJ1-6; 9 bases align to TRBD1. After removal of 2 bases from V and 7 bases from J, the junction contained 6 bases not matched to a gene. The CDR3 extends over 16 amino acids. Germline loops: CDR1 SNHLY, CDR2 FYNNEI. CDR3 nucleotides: TGTGCCAGCAGTGAATCTTGGGGACAGGGAAATTCACCCCTCCACTTT. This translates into CASSESWGQGNSPLHF. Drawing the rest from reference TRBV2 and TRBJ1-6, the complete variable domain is EPEVTQTPSHQVTQMGQEVILRCVPISNHLYFYWYRQILGQKVEFLVSFYNNEISEKSEIFDDQFSVERPDGSNFTLKIRSTKLEDSAMYFCASSESWGQGNSPLHFGNGTRLTVT.

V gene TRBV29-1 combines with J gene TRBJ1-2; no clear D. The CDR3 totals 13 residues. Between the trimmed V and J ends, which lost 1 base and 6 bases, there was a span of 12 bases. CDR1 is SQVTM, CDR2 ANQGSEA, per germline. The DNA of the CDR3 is TGCAGCGTTGAAGGGAGGGAGTTCGATGGCTACACCTTC. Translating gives CSVEGREFDGYTF.

The CDR3 DNA is TGTGCCAGCAGCTTATACAGGGGCGCCTACGAGCAGTACGTC. Its translation is CASSLYRGAYEQYV. The chain employs TRBV7-2 and TRBJ2-7; 7 bases agree with TRBD1. CDR1 and CDR2 (germline): SGHTA, FQGNSA. Losses at the gene ends were 2 bases for V and 2 bases for J; bases not matched to a gene: 3. CDR3 size: 14 residues.

Here the CDR3 DNA reads TGTGCCAGCAGCCCCGACTTCAATGAGCAGTTCTTC. Translated: CASSPDFNEQFF. The V gene is TRBV5-4, the J gene TRBJ2-1; D call uncertain. V gave up 4 bases and J gave up 6 bases, with 8 bases separating them. The germline gives CDR1 SGHNT, CDR2 YYREEE (reference sequence). The CDR3 loop spans 12 amino acids.

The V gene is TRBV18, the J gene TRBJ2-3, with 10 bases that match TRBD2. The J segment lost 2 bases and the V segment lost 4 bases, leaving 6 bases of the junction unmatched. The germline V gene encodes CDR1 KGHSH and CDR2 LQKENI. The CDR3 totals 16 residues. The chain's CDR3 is CASSQELAGNTDTQYF. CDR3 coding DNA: TGTGCCAGCTCACAGGAACTAGCGGGGAACACAGATACGCAGTATTTT.

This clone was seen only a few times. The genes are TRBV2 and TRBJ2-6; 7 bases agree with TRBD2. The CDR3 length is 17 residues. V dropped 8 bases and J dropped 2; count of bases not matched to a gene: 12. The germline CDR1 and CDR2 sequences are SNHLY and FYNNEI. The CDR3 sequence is CASRKNARGAGANVLTF. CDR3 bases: TGTGCCAGCCGTAAGAACGCCCGGGGGGCTGGGGCCAACGTCCTGACTTTC.

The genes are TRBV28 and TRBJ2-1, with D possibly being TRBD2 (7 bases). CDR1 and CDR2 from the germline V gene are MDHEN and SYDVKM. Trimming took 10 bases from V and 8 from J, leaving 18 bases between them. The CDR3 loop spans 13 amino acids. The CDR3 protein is CATERGGGYEQFF. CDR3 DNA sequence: TGTGCCACCGAGAGAGGGGGGGGTTATGAGCAGTTCTTC. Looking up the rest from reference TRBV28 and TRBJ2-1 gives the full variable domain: DVKVTQSSRYLVKRTGEKVFLECVQDMDHENMFWYRQDPGLGLRLIYFSYDVKMKEKGDIPEGYSVSREKKERFSLILESASTNQTSMYLCATERGGGYEQFFGPGTRLTVL.

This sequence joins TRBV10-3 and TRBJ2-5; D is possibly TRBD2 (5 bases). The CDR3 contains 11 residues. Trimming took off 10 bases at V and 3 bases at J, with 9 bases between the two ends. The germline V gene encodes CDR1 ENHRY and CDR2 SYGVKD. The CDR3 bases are TGTGCCAGCGGACTGGAAGAGACCCAGTACTTC. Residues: CASGLEETQYF.

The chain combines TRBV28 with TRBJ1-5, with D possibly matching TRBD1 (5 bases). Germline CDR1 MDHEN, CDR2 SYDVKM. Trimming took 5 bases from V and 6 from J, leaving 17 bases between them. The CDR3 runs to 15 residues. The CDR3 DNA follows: TGTGCCAGCAGTCCCCGTGGGGGGACGGGTCAGCCCCAGCATTTT. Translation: CASSPRGGTGQPQHF.

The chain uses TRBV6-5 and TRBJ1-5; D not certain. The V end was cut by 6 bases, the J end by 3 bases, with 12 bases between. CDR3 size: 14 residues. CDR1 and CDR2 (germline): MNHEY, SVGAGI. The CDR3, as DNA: TGTGCCAGCAGGCCGGGGTCCGACAATCAGCCCCAGCATTTT. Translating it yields CASRPGSDNQPQHF.

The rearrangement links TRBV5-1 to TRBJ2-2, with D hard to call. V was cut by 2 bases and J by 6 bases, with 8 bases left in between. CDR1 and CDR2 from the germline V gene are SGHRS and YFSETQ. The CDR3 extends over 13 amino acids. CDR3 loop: CASSFNIAGELFF. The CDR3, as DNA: TGCGCCAGCAGCTTTAATATCGCCGGGGAGCTGTTTTTT.

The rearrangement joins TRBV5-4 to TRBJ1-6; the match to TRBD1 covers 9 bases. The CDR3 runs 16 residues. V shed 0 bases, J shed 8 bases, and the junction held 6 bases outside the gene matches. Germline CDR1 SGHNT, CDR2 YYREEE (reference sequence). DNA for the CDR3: TGTGCCAGCAGCTTGGATGGGACAGGGAGCTATTCACCCCTCCACTTT. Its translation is CASSLDGTGSYSPLHF.

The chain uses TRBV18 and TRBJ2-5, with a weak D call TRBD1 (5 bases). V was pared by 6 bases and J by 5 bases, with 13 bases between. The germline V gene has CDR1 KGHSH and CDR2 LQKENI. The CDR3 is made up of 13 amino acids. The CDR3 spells CASSPGLEETQYF. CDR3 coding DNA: TGTGCCAGCTCTCCAGGGCTTGAGGAGACCCAGTACTTC.

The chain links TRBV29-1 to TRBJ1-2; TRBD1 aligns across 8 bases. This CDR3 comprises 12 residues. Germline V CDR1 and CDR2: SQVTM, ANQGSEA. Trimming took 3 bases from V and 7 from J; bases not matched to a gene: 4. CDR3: CSVDARGPGYTF. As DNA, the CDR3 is TGCAGCGTTGACGCCAGGGGGCCTGGCTACACCTTC.

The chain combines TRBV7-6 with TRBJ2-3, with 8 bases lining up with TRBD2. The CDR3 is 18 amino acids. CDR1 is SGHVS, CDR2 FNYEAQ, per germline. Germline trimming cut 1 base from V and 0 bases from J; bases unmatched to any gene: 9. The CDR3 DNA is TGTGCCAGCAGCTTAGATTACGGGACTAGGCCTAGCACAGATACGCAGTATTTT. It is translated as CASSLDYGTRPSTDTQYF.

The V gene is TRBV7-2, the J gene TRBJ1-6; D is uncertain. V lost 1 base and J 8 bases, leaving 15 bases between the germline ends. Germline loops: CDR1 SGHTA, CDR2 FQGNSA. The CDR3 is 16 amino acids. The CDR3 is CASSLVTGMGDSPLHF. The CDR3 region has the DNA TGTGCCAGCAGCTTAGTCACGGGGATGGGTGATTCACCCCTCCACTTT.

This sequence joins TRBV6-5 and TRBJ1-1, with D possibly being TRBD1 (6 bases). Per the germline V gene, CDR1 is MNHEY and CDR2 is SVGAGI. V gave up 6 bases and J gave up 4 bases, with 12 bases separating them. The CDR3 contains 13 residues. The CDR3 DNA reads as TGTGCCAGCAGGTACAGGGAGGGCACTGAAGCTTTCTTT. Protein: CASRYREGTEAFF.

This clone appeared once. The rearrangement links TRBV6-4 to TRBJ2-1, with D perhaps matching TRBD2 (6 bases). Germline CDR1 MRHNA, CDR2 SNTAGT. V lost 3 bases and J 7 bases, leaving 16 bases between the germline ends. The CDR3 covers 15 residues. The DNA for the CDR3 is TGTGCCAGCAGTGAACGGGCGGGAACTCCGAATGAGCAGTTCTTC. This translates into CASSERAGTPNEQFF.

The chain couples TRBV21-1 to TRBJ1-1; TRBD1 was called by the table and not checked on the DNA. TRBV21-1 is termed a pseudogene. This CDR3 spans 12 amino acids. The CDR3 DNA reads TGTGCCAGCAGCCGACGACAGGGGGCTCTTTGGTTT. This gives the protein CASSRRQGALWF.

The CDR3 bases are TGTGCCAGCAGCCAGACGACAGGGTTGCTCAATGAGCAGTTCTTC. It translates to CASSQTTGLLNEQFF. The rearrangement uses TRBV3-1 (or the pseudogene TRBV3-2) and TRBJ2-1; 7 bases are a match to TRBD1. Unmatched junction bases numbered 8, after V lost 3 bases and J lost 6 bases. In germline, CDR1 is LGHDT, CDR2 YNNKEL (reference sequence). The CDR3 consists of 15 residues.

The CDR3 protein is CASSDSRHYEQYV. CDR3 coding DNA: TGTGCCAGCAGTGACTCGAGGCACTACGAGCAGTACGTC. This chain connects TRBV6-4 to TRBJ2-7, with D hard to call. This CDR3 has 13 residues. The ends were cut back, 0 bases at V and 3 bases at J, with 6 bases in the middle. Germline V gene lookup returns CDR1 MRHNA and CDR2 SNTAGT.

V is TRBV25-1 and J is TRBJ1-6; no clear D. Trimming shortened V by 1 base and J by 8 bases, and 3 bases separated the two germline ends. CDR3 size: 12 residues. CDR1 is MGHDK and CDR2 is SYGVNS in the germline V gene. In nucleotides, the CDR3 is TGTGCCAGCAGTGAATCGGATTCACCCCTCCACTTT. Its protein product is CASSESDSPLHF.

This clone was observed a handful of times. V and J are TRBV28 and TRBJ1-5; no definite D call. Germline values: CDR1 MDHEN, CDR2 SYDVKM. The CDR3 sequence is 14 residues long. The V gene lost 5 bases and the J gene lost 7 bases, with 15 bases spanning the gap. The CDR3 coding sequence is TGTGCCAGCAGTCCCTCGATTCTAGACCAGCCCCAGCATTTT. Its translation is CASSPSILDQPQHF.

The CDR3 spells CASSVGRGDYGYTF. The CDR3, as DNA: TGTGCCAGCAGCGTAGGGAGGGGAGACTATGGCTACACCTTC. The chain links TRBV9 to TRBJ1-2, with a possible D match to TRBD1 (5 bases). Per the germline V gene, CDR1 is SGDLS and CDR2 is YYNGEE. The CDR3 sequence is 14 residues long. V lost 0 bases and J 3 bases, leaving 9 bases between the germline ends.

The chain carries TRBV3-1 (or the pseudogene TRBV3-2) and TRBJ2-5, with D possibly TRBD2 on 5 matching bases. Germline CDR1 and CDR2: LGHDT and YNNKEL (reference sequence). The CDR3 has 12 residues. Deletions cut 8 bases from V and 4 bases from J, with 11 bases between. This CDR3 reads CASGRLPETQYF. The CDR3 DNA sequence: TGTGCCAGCGGGAGACTTCCAGAGACCCAGTACTTC.

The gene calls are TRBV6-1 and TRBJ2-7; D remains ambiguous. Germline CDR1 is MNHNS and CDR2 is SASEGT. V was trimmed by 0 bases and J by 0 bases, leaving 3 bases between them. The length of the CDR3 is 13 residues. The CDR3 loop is CASSEARSYEQYV. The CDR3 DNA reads TGTGCCAGCAGTGAAGCCCGCTCCTACGAGCAGTACGTC.

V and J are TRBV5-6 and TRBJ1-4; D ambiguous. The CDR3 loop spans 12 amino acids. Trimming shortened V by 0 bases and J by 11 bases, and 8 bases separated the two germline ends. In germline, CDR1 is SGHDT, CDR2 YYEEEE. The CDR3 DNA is TGTGCCAGCAGCTTGGACACCGGGAAACTGTTTTTT. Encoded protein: CASSLDTGKLFF. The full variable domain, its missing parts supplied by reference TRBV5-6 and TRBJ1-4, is DAGVTQSPTHLIKTRGQQVTLRCSPKSGHDTVSWYQQALGQGPQFIFQYYEEEERQRGNFPDRFSGHQFPNYSSELNVNALLLGDSALYLCASSLDTGKLFFGSGTQLSVL.